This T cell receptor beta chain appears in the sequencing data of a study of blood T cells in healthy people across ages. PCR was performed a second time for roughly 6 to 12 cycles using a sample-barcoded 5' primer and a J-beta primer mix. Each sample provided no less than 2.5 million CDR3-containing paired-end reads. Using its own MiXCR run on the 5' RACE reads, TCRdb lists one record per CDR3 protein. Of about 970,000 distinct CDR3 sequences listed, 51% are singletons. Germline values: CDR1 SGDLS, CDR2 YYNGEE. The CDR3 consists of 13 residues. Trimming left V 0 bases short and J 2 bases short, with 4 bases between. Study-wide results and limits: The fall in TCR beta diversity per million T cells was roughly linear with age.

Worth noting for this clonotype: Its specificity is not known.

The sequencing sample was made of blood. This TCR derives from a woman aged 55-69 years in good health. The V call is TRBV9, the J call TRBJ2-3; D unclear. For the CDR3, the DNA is TGTGCCAGCAGCGTAGGGGACACAGATACGCAGTATTTT. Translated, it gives CASSVGDTDTQYF.